The T cell receptor (beta chain) under discussion was sequenced for a study of blood T cell repertoires in COVID-19. About the research overall: Samples came from the United States, Italy and Spain, spanning acute and convalescent COVID-19. The analysed material was cDNA or gDNA that came from T cells, B-cell-depleted T cells, or PBMCs.

The CDR3 sequence is 14 residues long. Between the trimmed V and J ends, which lost 6 bases and 0 bases, there was a span of 11 bases. Germline V gene sequence: CDR1 MNHEY, CDR2 SMNVEV (reference sequence). As processed by the authors: The authors estimated nucleated cell counts from reference gene primer amplification. Method: immunoSEQ multiplex PCR; TCRdb's copy keeps in-frame clones and lacks some. D and trimming come from the DNA, and the V and J calls and clone size come from that table. The table records around 200,000 clones, approximately 87% of them present only once. The TCR was taken from a man in his 60s who had recovered from COVID-19. The V call is TRBV27, the J call TRBJ1-1, with D tentatively TRBD1 (6 bases). The sample taken for sequencing was peripheral blood. CDR3 amino acids: CASSRTAMNTEAFF. The CDR3 bases are TGTGCCAGCAGCAGGACAGCGATGAACACTGAAGCTTTCTTT.